Below are 26 T cell receptor beta chains sequenced from a single sample in a study of shared clonotypes between healthy human individuals. The protocol was immunoSEQ multiplex PCR, while the TCRdb copy is restricted to in-frame clones and leaves out a portion. This sample has over a million clones, with 65% to 80% found just once. Sequenced sample: memory CD4+ T cells sorted from blood. Stated subset: CD45RA-negative fraction. All receptors come from a man in his late teens or twenties in good health.

This rearrangement joins TRBV2 to TRBJ2-2; 7 nucleotides align to TRBD2. With 9 bases clipped from V and 2 bases from J, the junction kept 18 bases outside the gene matches. The CDR3 extends over 18 amino acids. Germline loops: CDR1 SNHLY, CDR2 FYNNEI. CDR3 nucleotide sequence: TGTGCCAGTCGCGGGGGTGCACCGGGACTGGCCAACACCGGGGAGCTGTTTTTT. It encodes CASRGGAPGLANTGELFF.

The V gene is TRBV7-9, the J gene TRBJ1-5, with D possibly being TRBD1 (5 bases). Germline CDR1 reads SEHNR; CDR2 reads FQNEAQ (reference sequence). The CDR3 loop spans 16 amino acids. Trimming pared 0 bases from V and 5 bases from J, leaving 14 bases between. CDR3 in DNA: TGTGCCAGCAGCTTAGCTGGGGGACGCCCGGATCAGCCCCAGCATTTT. Residues: CASSLAGGRPDQPQHF.

V gene TRBV18 combines with J gene TRBJ2-7, with TRBD1 identical over 7 bases. Germline-derived CDR1 and CDR2 are KGHSH and LQKENI. After removal of 4 bases from V and 6 bases from J, the junction contained 12 bases not matched to a gene. The CDR3 consists of 15 residues. The CDR3 coding sequence is TGTGCCAGCTCACTTCAGACAGGGATGAGCTCCGAGCAGTACTTC. This sequence encodes CASSLQTGMSSEQYF. The full variable domain, with the rest looked up from reference TRBV18 and TRBJ2-7, is NAGVMQNPRHLVRRRGQEARLRCSPMKGHSHVYWYRQLPEEGLKFMVYLQKENIIDESGMPKERFSAEFPKEGPSILRIQQVVRGDSAAYFCASSLQTGMSSEQYFGPGTRLTVT.

This sequence joins TRBV14 and TRBJ2-2, with D uncertain. Germline CDR1 reads SGHDN; CDR2 reads FVKESK. The CDR3 is 16 residues long. Trimming cost V 2 bases and J 2 bases, with 12 bases left between them. In DNA form, the CDR3 reads TGTGCCAGCAGCCAAATAACCGGGCTTAACACCGGGGAGCTGTTTTTT. It translates to CASSQITGLNTGELFF. The complete variable domain, with remaining parts taken from reference TRBV14 and TRBJ2-2, reads EAGVTQFPSHSVIEKGQTVTLRCDPISGHDNLYWYRRVMGKEIKFLLHFVKESKQDESGMPNNRFLAERTGGTYSTLKVQPAELEDSGVYFCASSQITGLNTGELFFGEGSRLTVL.

This sequence joins TRBV29-1 and TRBJ2-2; TRBD1 might be the D (6 bases). The CDR3 contains 16 residues. With 3 bases removed from V and 4 bases from J, the gap between germline ends came to 18 bases. The germline gives CDR1 SQVTM, CDR2 ANQGSEA. Here the CDR3 reads CSVDRGRTVGTGELFF. CDR3 DNA sequence: TGCAGCGTTGATAGAGGTCGGACAGTAGGCACCGGGGAGCTGTTTTTT.

The genes are TRBV9 and TRBJ1-2; D call uncertain. The length of the CDR3 is 14 residues. The germline CDR1 and CDR2 sequences are SGDLS and YYNGEE. V was pared by 0 bases and J by 4 bases, with 10 bases between. In DNA form, the CDR3 reads TGTGCCAGCAGCGTAGAGGAGGACCTCTATGGCTACACCTTC. Translated, it gives CASSVEEDLYGYTF.

This chain uses TRBV7-9 with TRBJ2-1; 13 nucleotides line up with TRBD2. The V and J ends lost 8 bases and 2 bases, in that order; junction bases with no gene match: 9. The CDR3 totals 17 residues. Per the germline V gene, CDR1 is SEHNR and CDR2 is FQNEAQ (reference sequence). CDR3 DNA sequence: TGTGCCAGCTACAGGACTAGCGGGGGCCCTACCTACAATGAGCAGTTCTTC. Translated: CASYRTSGGPTYNEQFF.

This clone was counted a single time. The chain joins TRBV10-3 to TRBJ2-2; 8 bases align to TRBD1. After removal of 6 bases from V and 5 bases from J, the junction contained 5 bases not matched to a gene. CDR1 ENHRY and CDR2 SYGVKD come from the germline V gene. This CDR3 is built from 14 residues. The CDR3 DNA is TGTGCCATCAGGACAGGGGCAGGTACCGGGGAGCTGTTTTTT. Its translation is CAIRTGAGTGELFF.

This clone was detected once. The rearrangement uses TRBV6-1 and TRBJ2-1, with D possibly matching TRBD2 (6 bases). The CDR3 is 15 amino acids. CDR1 and CDR2 (germline): MNHNS, SASEGT. Trimming pared 3 bases from V and 7 bases from J, leaving 16 bases between. The CDR3 protein is CASSEGGVVRNEQFF. Written as DNA, the CDR3 is TGTGCCAGCAGTGAGGGCGGGGTAGTTAGGAATGAGCAGTTCTTC.

The chain combines TRBV6-5 with TRBJ2-7, with 8 bases that match TRBD1. The CDR3 length is 14 residues. The J segment lost 5 bases and the V segment lost 2 bases, leaving 5 bases of the junction unmatched. Germline values: CDR1 MNHEY, CDR2 SVGAGI. The CDR3 spells CASSYRTGMNEQYF. The CDR3 coding sequence is TGTGCCAGCAGTTACCGGACAGGGATGAACGAGCAGTACTTC.

The chain carries TRBV6-1 and TRBJ1-5; weak D call: TRBD1 (6 bases). V was trimmed by 7 bases and J by 3 bases, leaving 10 bases between them. CDR1 is MNHNS and CDR2 is SASEGT in the germline V gene. The CDR3 extends over 13 amino acids. As DNA, the CDR3 is TGTGCCAGCACGGACAGACTCAATCAGCCCCAGCATTTT. Translating gives CASTDRLNQPQHF.

This CDR3 is CASSTHGSNYGYTF. CDR3 coding DNA: TGTGCCAGCAGTACACACGGATCTAACTATGGCTACACCTTC. The V gene is TRBV2, the J gene TRBJ1-2; D remains ambiguous. This CDR3 has 14 amino acids. Trimming left V 5 bases short and J 0 bases short, with 10 bases between. Per germline, CDR1 SNHLY and CDR2 FYNNEI.

V usage is TRBV5-6 and J usage is TRBJ2-7, with 7 nucleotides matching TRBD1. Germline CDR1 reads SGHDT; CDR2 reads YYEEEE. The CDR3 is 15 residues long. With 0 bases clipped from V and 2 bases from J, the junction kept 5 bases outside the gene matches. The CDR3 bases are TGTGCCAGCAGCTTGGGACAGGGATCCACCTACGAGCAGTACTTC. It translates to CASSLGQGSTYEQYF.

CDR3 sequence: CASSLGYRDEAFF. The CDR3, as DNA: TGTGCCAGCAGCTTAGGGTACCGGGATGAAGCTTTCTTT. The J gene is TRBJ1-1, the V gene TRBV7-8; D is unresolved. Germline CDR1 SGHVS, CDR2 FQNEAQ. This CDR3 has 13 amino acids. The V end lost 1 base, the J end lost 7 bases, and 10 bases lay between the germline ends.

This chain uses TRBV11-3 with TRBJ1-6; D is uncertain. With 0 bases removed from V and 3 bases from J, the gap between germline ends came to 0 bases. The CDR3 loop spans 13 amino acids. The germline V gene has CDR1 SGHNT and CDR2 YENEEA. The CDR3 here is CASSLDYNSPLHF. The CDR3 DNA reads TGTGCCAGCAGCTTAGACTATAATTCACCCCTCCACTTT.

This clone came up a few times. Other DNA sequences in this specimen translate into the identical CDR3. J is TRBJ1-1 and V is TRBV19; 7 nucleotides align to TRBD1. The CDR3 has 11 residues. The J segment lost 7 bases and the V segment lost 6 bases, leaving 2 bases of the junction unmatched. CDR1 LNHDA and CDR2 SQIVND come from the germline V gene (reference sequence). The CDR3 DNA is TGTGCCAGTAGCCGGACAGGTGAAGCTTTCTTT. Residues: CASSRTGEAFF.

The CDR3 bases are TGTGCCAGCATTCGCGGGTTTACGAACACTGAAGCTTTCTTT. Residues: CASIRGFTNTEAFF. V and J are TRBV6-6 and TRBJ1-1; the D is unclear. The CDR3 covers 14 residues. Germline CDR1 and CDR2: MNHNY and SVGAGI (reference sequence). Trimming removed 7 bases at V and 1 base at J, with 13 bases between.

The genes are TRBV25-1 and TRBJ1-5; 7 nucleotides agree with TRBD1. CDR3 length: 16 amino acids. Germline loops: CDR1 MGHDK, CDR2 SYGVNS. V was pared by 6 bases and J by 2 bases, with 10 bases of the junction left unmatched. CDR3 residues: CASRPGDGTGNQPQHF. The CDR3 DNA is TGTGCCAGCAGGCCGGGCGATGGGACAGGCAATCAGCCCCAGCATTTT.

The chain is built from TRBV25-1 and TRBJ2-1; 9 nucleotides align to TRBD2. The CDR3 contains 15 residues. Germline CDR1 and CDR2: MGHDK and SYGVNS. J was trimmed by 6 bases and V by 5 bases; bases with no gene match: 8. In DNA form, the CDR3 reads TGTGCCAGCAGTCCGGGGCGCGGGAGGGCCAATGAGCAGTTCTTC. Amino acids: CASSPGRGRANEQFF.

The chain has TRBV30 and TRBJ1-5; D call uncertain. The length of the CDR3 is 16 residues. The V and J ends lost 3 bases and 2 bases respectively, with 17 bases between them. In germline, CDR1 is GTSNPN, CDR2 SVGIG (reference sequence). CDR3 nucleotide sequence: TGTGCCTGGAGCAGATTCGAGGGTTCTCGCAATCAGCCCCAGCATTTT. Protein sequence: CAWSRFEGSRNQPQHF.

The chain uses TRBV5-1 and TRBJ2-2; 10 bases map to TRBD1. The CDR3 spans 13 residues. V shed 4 bases and J 8 bases; nucleotides not matched to a gene: 2. Per germline, CDR1 SGHRS and CDR2 YFSETQ. CDR3: CASSDRGQGELFF. In DNA, the CDR3 is TGCGCCAGCAGCGACAGGGGGCAGGGGGAGCTGTTTTTT.

The chain links TRBV5-1 to TRBJ1-1, with D possibly being TRBD1 (6 bases). CDR3 size: 16 residues. Looked up from germline, CDR1 is SGHRS and CDR2 is YFSETQ. The V and J ends lost 7 bases and 1 base respectively, with 20 bases between them. CDR3 bases: TGCGCCAGCTACAGGATTCCGGGACACCAGAACACTGAAGCTTTCTTT. This encodes CASYRIPGHQNTEAFF.

The chain employs TRBV6-5 and TRBJ1-6, with D unclear. The CDR3 has 16 amino acids. Trimming removed 0 bases at V and 7 bases at J, with 13 bases between. Looked up from germline, CDR1 is MNHEY and CDR2 is SVGAGI. The CDR3 DNA sequence: TGTGCCAGCAGTTACTCGAGACCCGGTGGGAATTCACCCCTCCACTTT. Translated: CASSYSRPGGNSPLHF.

This clone was observed a handful of times. The chain recombines TRBV30 with TRBJ1-5, with TRBD1 matching 10 bases. The CDR3 runs to 15 residues. In germline, CDR1 is GTSNPN, CDR2 SVGIG (reference sequence). The junction had 9 bases not matched to a gene; V was cut back by 3 bases and J by 7 bases. For the CDR3, the DNA is TGTGCCTGGAGCGAGGGACAGGGGAACCGACAGCCCCAGCATTTT. It codes for CAWSEGQGNRQPQHF.

The J gene is TRBJ2-4, the V gene TRBV29-1; D is unclear. Germline CDR1 is SQVTM and CDR2 is ANQGSEA. Trimming removed 3 bases from V and 6 bases from J, with 12 bases in between. The CDR3 is 13 residues long. CDR3 nucleotides: TGCAGCGTTGAGCGCCAGAAAGGAAACATTCAGTACTTC. It encodes CSVERQKGNIQYF.

The chain couples TRBV6-5 to TRBJ2-2; weak D call: TRBD2 (6 bases). Looked up from germline, CDR1 is MNHEY and CDR2 is SVGAGI. The CDR3 is made up of 14 amino acids. With 5 bases removed from V and 5 bases from J, the gap between germline ends came to 12 bases. CDR3: CASSGRERTGELFF. The CDR3 DNA follows: TGTGCCAGCAGTGGACGGGAGAGGACCGGGGAGCTGTTTTTT.